This TCR beta chain was identified in a study of T cell responses to AZD1222 COVID-19 vaccine. The study's findings and limits: The number of AZD1222 recipients seropositive at baseline was only five or six. White British ancestry dominated among donors, who included more females, and clonal diversity was possibly underestimated.

Note on this clone: Its target is unknown.

CDR1 and CDR2 (germline): MNHEY, SMNVEV (reference sequence). After removal of 2 bases from V and 8 bases from J, the junction contained 15 bases not matched to a gene. The CDR3 length is 17 residues. Sequencing used immunoSEQ multiplex PCR; TCRdb keeps in-frame clones, though not all of them. The sample lists about 130,000 clones; over 90% were seen once. V and J are TRBV27 and TRBJ2-4, with 7 bases fitting TRBD1. The clonotype was recovered from an adult in good health. The sequencing here drew on peripheral blood, taken on day 0 of AZD1222 vaccination. The DNA of the CDR3 is TGTGCCAGCAGTTTACGTACAAGGGGGCCCGAAGGAGACATTCAGTACTTC. Translating it yields CASSLRTRGPEGDIQYF.